Below are 2 T cell receptor beta chains sequenced from a single sample in a study of blood T cell repertoires in COVID-19. TCRdb keeps only in-frame clones here, not all; method: immunoSEQ multiplex PCR. The table lists some 320,000 clones, approximately 91% of them singletons, with about 5.2% in the top ten. The sequencing input was PBMCs or T cells enriched from blood (not recorded which). Receptors were obtained from a man in his 60s who had recovered from COVID-19.

The chain has TRBV5-8 and TRBJ1-2; D call uncertain. Germline V lookup: CDR1 SGHTS, CDR2 YDEGEE. The V end lost 2 bases, the J end lost 2 bases, and 13 bases lay between the germline ends. This CDR3 comprises 15 residues. CDR3 nucleotides: TGTGCCAGCAGCTTATCGGAGCGTCGGAACTATGGCTACACCTTC. Protein sequence: CASSLSERRNYGYTF.

This chain links TRBV20-1 with TRBJ2-1; no firm D call. The CDR3 contains 11 residues. V shed 6 bases and J shed 1 base, with 4 bases lying between them. CDR1 and CDR2 (germline): DFQATT, SNEGSKA (reference sequence). CDR3: CSAASYNEQFF. For the CDR3, the DNA is TGCAGTGCGGCATCCTACAATGAGCAGTTCTTC.